The rows below give T cell receptor beta chains drawn from one sample of a study of T cells in localized non-small cell lung cancer. Method: immunoSEQ multiplex PCR; TCRdb's copy keeps in-frame clones and lacks some. There are 1,700 or so clones in the sample; 32% occur only once, and around 30% lies in the top ten. The sample consisted of normal lung tissue next to the tumor, taken before any cancer treatment. Receptor source: a female donor over 55 with stage I lung adenocarcinoma. Each CDR3 is given with its conserved first and last residue. Each record gives: V gene, J gene, clone size, D gene, CDR3 length, CDR3 DNA, CDR3 protein. A D gene is named only where the DNA matches it firmly. Not every row has a clone size; where given, it reads once, few, many or a size class.

TRBV28	TRBJ2-2	.	.	15	TGTGCCAGCTTCCCCGGGGATAGGAACACCGGGGAGCTGTTTTTT	CASFPGDRNTGELFF
TRBV11-3	TRBJ1-2	medium-sized	TRBD1	14	TGTGCCAGCAGCGCAAGACAGGGTGACTATGGCTACACCTTC	CASSARQGDYGYTF
TRBV19	TRBJ1-2	.	TRBD1	16	TGTGCCAGTAGTACATTCCGGACAGGGGTAAACTATGGCTACACCTTC	CASSTFRTGVNYGYTF
TRBV7-5	TRBJ2-1	.	.	15	TGTGCCAGCAGCCCGCAACCGCTAGGATACAATGAGCAGTTCTTC	CASSPQPLGYNEQFF
TRBV10-2	TRBJ2-1	.	.	13	TGCGCCAGTCTCGGAAGGTCGGGCAATGAGCAGTTCTTC	CASLGRSGNEQFF
TRBV30	TRBJ1-5	.	.	16	TGTGCCTGGAGTCTGAGGGGACAAAGGATGTATCAGCCCCAGCATTTT	CAWSLRGQRMYQPQHF
TRBV6-8	TRBJ2-5	medium-sized	TRBD1	16	TGTGCCAGCAGTGTACTGCAGGGGGCTGCCCAAGAGACCCAGTACTTC	CASSVLQGAAQETQYF
TRBV28	TRBJ2-2	.	TRBD2	14	TGTGCCAGCAGACCTAGCGGGAGAGGCGGGGAGCTGTTTTTT	CASRPSGRGGELFF
TRBV5-1	TRBJ2-1	once	.	15	TGCGCCAGCAGCTTGGAAGGTCTGATGTCGAGTGAGCAGTTCTTC	CASSLEGLMSSEQFF
TRBV19	TRBJ2-1	.	.	13	TGTGCCAGTAGTATAACAGGCAGTATCGTTAGGTTCTTC	CASSITGSIVRFF
TRBV11-3	TRBJ2-3	few	.	14	TGTGCCAGCAGCTTATCGAGCGGGACAGATACGCAGTATTTT	CASSLSSGTDTQYF
TRBV6-8	TRBJ1-2	few	TRBD1	16	TGTGCCAGTAGCCGGGGACAGCGGCTGTCTAACTATGGCTACACCTTC	CASSRGQRLSNYGYTF
TRBV19	TRBJ2-5	.	.	12	TGTGCCAGTAGTTACGGGGGAGAGACCCAGTACTTC	CASSYGGETQYF
TRBV6-1	TRBJ1-1	few	TRBD1	14	TGTGCCAGCAGTGAAGGAGGGGGCCGGACTGAAGCTTTCTTT	CASSEGGGRTEAFF
TRBV10-2	TRBJ2-1	.	.	13	TGCGCCAGCAGTGGAGGGATCTACAATGAGCAGTTCTTC	CASSGGIYNEQFF
TRBV5-1	TRBJ1-1	.	.	16	TGCGCCAGCCGTGGAGGAGGGACGGCTATGAACACTGAAGCTTTCTTT	CASRGGGTAMNTEAFF
TRBV6-8	TRBJ2-7	.	.	14	TGTGCCAGCAGTTACCCATCCACCTCCTACGAGCAGTACTTC	CASSYPSTSYEQYF
TRBV27	TRBJ2-1	.	TRBD2	16	TGTGCCAGCAGTTTATCCCTTGGACTAGCGGGATCTATCCAGTTCTTC	CASSLSLGLAGSIQFF
TRBV14	TRBJ1-2	.	TRBD1	15	TGTGCCAGCAGCCAAGGAGTAAGGACAGGGGCTGGCTACACCTTC	CASSQGVRTGAGYTF
TRBV11-3	TRBJ1-2	few	.	14	TGTGCCAGCAGCCCTGACAGGCCGACTTGGGGCTACACCTTC	CASSPDRPTWGYTF
TRBV30	TRBJ2-3	.	.	13	TGTGCCTGGAGTGTACTTAGCACAGATACGCAGTATTTT	CAWSVLSTDTQYF
TRBV18	TRBJ2-7	.	.	14	TGTGCCAGCTCACCGGGCGCTAGCTCCTACGAGCAGTACTTC	CASSPGASSYEQYF
TRBV6-8	TRBJ2-6	few	.	16	TGTGCCAGCAGTACCAGACGGAGCTCTGGGGCCAACGTCCTGACTTTC	CASSTRRSSGANVLTF
TRBV7-2	TRBJ2-7	few	TRBD2	13	TGTGCCAGCAGTAGCGGGAGGGCCCGCGAGCAGTACTTC	CASSSGRAREQYF
TRBV14	TRBJ1-3	few	.	12	TGTGCCAGCAGCCAAACCAGAAACACCATATATTTT	CASSQTRNTIYF
TRBV7-1	TRBJ2-1	.	.	13	TGTGCCAGCAGCTCGGAAGCGGGCAATGAGCAGTTCTTC	CASSSEAGNEQFF
TRBV11-3	TRBJ2-1	.	.	16	TGTGCCAGCAGCTTAGACGGCGTTAGATCCTACAATGAGCAGTTCTTC	CASSLDGVRSYNEQFF
TRBV28	TRBJ1-1	few	.	14	TGTGCCAGCAGTCCTACAGGGATGAACACTGAAGCTTTCTTT	CASSPTGMNTEAFF
TRBV6-8	TRBJ2-7	few	TRBD2	18	TGTGCCACCGAAGACTCCGGGACTAGCGGGGGTTACTCCTACGAGCAGTACTTC	CATEDSGTSGGYSYEQYF